These T cell receptor beta chains were read from a single sample in a study of cytomegalovirus exposure and HLA in healthy donors. Repertoires were generated with immunoSEQ multiplex PCR, while TCRdb's copy carries only in-frame clones and drops some. The sample records roughly 55,000 clones, 65% to 80% being singletons. The sequenced sample consisted of PBMCs. These receptors originate from a man aged 35-49 years in good health and CMV-seropositive. The CDR3 runs from the conserved cysteine through the conserved F or W. The D gene is left open where the match is weak. Only some rows state a clone size, as once, few, many or a class for expanded clones.

D gene: .; clone size: .; J gene: TRBJ2-7; V gene: TRBV11-2; CDR3 protein: CASSLTLSGDSYEQYF; CDR3 DNA: TGTGCCAGCAGCCTAACCCTTTCGGGGGACTCCTACGAGCAGTACTTC
D gene: .; clone size: .; J gene: TRBJ1-4; V gene: TRBV9; CDR3 protein: CASSPPVGDVEKLFF; CDR3 DNA: TGTGCCAGCAGCCCGCCGGTCGGAGATGTTGAAAAACTGTTTTTT
D gene: TRBD1; clone size: .; J gene: TRBJ1-6; V gene: TRBV14; CDR3 protein: CASSQAGQGRGSPLHF; CDR3 DNA: TGTGCCAGCAGCCAGGCCGGACAGGGCAGAGGTTCACCCCTCCACTTT
D gene: TRBD1; clone size: .; J gene: TRBJ1-2; V gene: TRBV27; CDR3 protein: CASSPRTGRLVYGYTF; CDR3 DNA: TGTGCCAGCAGTCCGAGGACAGGGCGTCTCGTCTATGGCTACACCTTC
D gene: .; clone size: few; J gene: TRBJ1-1; V gene: TRBV6-5; CDR3 protein: CASRNYGEVTEAFF; CDR3 DNA: TGTGCCAGCCGTAATTACGGGGAGGTCACTGAAGCTTTCTTT
D gene: .; clone size: .; J gene: TRBJ2-1; V gene: TRBV5-1; CDR3 protein: CASSPGVIWAHEQFF; CDR3 DNA: TGCGCCAGCAGCCCGGGGGTGATTTGGGCCCATGAGCAGTTCTTC
D gene: TRBD2; clone size: few; J gene: TRBJ2-7; V gene: TRBV4-2; CDR3 protein: CASSQGGREGEQYF; CDR3 DNA: TGTGCCAGCAGCCAAGGGGGGAGGGAAGGAGAGCAGTACTTC
D gene: .; clone size: .; J gene: TRBJ2-3; V gene: TRBV21-1; CDR3 protein: CASSSGTSGGAATQYF; CDR3 DNA: TGTGCCAGCAGCAGCGGGACTAGCGGGGGGGCCGCTACGCAGTATTTT
D gene: TRBD1; clone size: .; J gene: TRBJ1-5; V gene: TRBV5-5; CDR3 protein: CASSLEGGGSNQPQHF; CDR3 DNA: TGTGCCAGCAGCTTGGAAGGGGGCGGGAGCAATCAGCCCCAGCATTTT
D gene: TRBD1; clone size: .; J gene: TRBJ1-2; V gene: TRBV6-5; CDR3 protein: CASSPRTGLYGYTF; CDR3 DNA: TGTGCCAGCAGTCCAAGGACAGGCCTCTATGGCTACACCTTC
D gene: TRBD1; clone size: once; J gene: TRBJ1-1; V gene: TRBV6-6; CDR3 protein: CASSRLNDRGWAFF; CDR3 DNA: TGTGCCAGCAGTCGCCTTAACGACAGGGGATGGGCTTTCTTT
D gene: TRBD1; clone size: .; J gene: TRBJ1-2; V gene: TRBV15; CDR3 protein: CATSRDRVRSGYTF; CDR3 DNA: TGTGCCACCAGCAGGGACAGGGTACGAAGTGGCTACACCTTC
D gene: .; clone size: .; J gene: TRBJ1-6; V gene: TRBV27; CDR3 protein: CASSPVGRNYNSPLHF; CDR3 DNA: TGTGCCAGCAGTCCGGTGGGCAGGAACTATAATTCACCCCTCCACTTT
D gene: TRBD1; clone size: .; J gene: TRBJ2-6; V gene: TRBV19; CDR3 protein: CASSTLRTGKTGANVLTF; CDR3 DNA: TGTGCCAGTAGTACCCTTAGGACAGGCAAAACTGGGGCCAACGTCCTGACTTTC
D gene: TRBD1; clone size: .; J gene: TRBJ1-5; V gene: TRBV9; CDR3 protein: CASSPGQGRGGQPQHF; CDR3 DNA: TGTGCCAGCAGCCCAGGACAGGGGAGGGGAGGGCAGCCCCAGCATTTT
D gene: TRBD1; clone size: .; J gene: TRBJ1-5; V gene: TRBV2; CDR3 protein: CASLGQGYVGGQPQHF; CDR3 DNA: TGTGCCAGTCTTGGACAGGGGTACGTAGGGGGTCAGCCCCAGCATTTT
D gene: TRBD1; clone size: .; J gene: TRBJ2-7; V gene: TRBV10-2; CDR3 protein: CATGEPFNQYF; CDR3 DNA: TGCGCGACAGGGGAACCGTTTAACCAGTACTTC
D gene: TRBD2; clone size: .; J gene: TRBJ2-3; V gene: TRBV5-1; CDR3 protein: CASSLLAGGQTDTQYF; CDR3 DNA: TGCGCCAGCAGCTTGCTAGCGGGGGGGCAAACAGATACGCAGTATTTT
D gene: .; clone size: .; J gene: TRBJ2-3; V gene: TRBV7-9; CDR3 protein: CASSSRTALNTDTQYF; CDR3 DNA: TGTGCCAGCAGCTCTCGGACTGCCTTAAACACAGATACGCAGTATTTT
D gene: .; clone size: .; J gene: TRBJ2-2; V gene: TRBV5-1; CDR3 protein: CASSTDKANTGELFF; CDR3 DNA: TGCGCCAGCAGCACGGACAAAGCGAACACCGGGGAGCTGTTTTTT
D gene: .; clone size: .; J gene: TRBJ2-1; V gene: TRBV7-8; CDR3 protein: CASSSRASSYNEQFF; CDR3 DNA: TGTGCCAGCAGCTCCAGGGCTAGCTCCTACAATGAGCAGTTCTTC
D gene: TRBD1; clone size: .; J gene: TRBJ2-7; V gene: TRBV6-5; CDR3 protein: CASTVTGGDEQYF; CDR3 DNA: TGTGCCAGCACCGTGACAGGGGGAGACGAGCAGTACTTC
D gene: TRBD1; clone size: .; J gene: TRBJ1-1; V gene: TRBV25-1; CDR3 protein: CASTPAGTGGTEAFF; CDR3 DNA: TGTGCCAGCACACCAGCCGGGACAGGGGGCACTGAAGCTTTCTTT
D gene: .; clone size: few; J gene: TRBJ2-1; V gene: TRBV7-2; CDR3 protein: CASSLEGAPRNEQFF; CDR3 DNA: TGTGCCAGCAGCTTAGAAGGGGCCCCCCGGAATGAGCAGTTCTTC
D gene: .; clone size: few; J gene: TRBJ2-3; V gene: TRBV5-5; CDR3 protein: CASSLERVDTQYF; CDR3 DNA: TGTGCCAGCAGCTTGGAACGGGTTGATACGCAGTATTTT
D gene: TRBD2; clone size: .; J gene: TRBJ2-4; V gene: TRBV6-1; CDR3 protein: CASSDMSGGRKNIQYF; CDR3 DNA: TGTGCCAGCAGTGACATGTCGGGAGGTAGGAAAAACATTCAGTACTTC
D gene: .; clone size: few; J gene: TRBJ1-1; V gene: TRBV19; CDR3 protein: CASSVRTGNTEAFF; CDR3 DNA: TGTGCCAGTAGTGTAAGGACTGGGAACACTGAAGCTTTCTTT
D gene: TRBD1; clone size: .; J gene: TRBJ2-7; V gene: TRBV6-6; CDR3 protein: CASSTRDSSYEQYF; CDR3 DNA: TGTGCCAGCAGTACTCGGGACAGCTCCTACGAGCAGTACTTC
D gene: TRBD2; clone size: few; J gene: TRBJ2-1; V gene: TRBV6-1; CDR3 protein: CASSELAGGYNEQFF; CDR3 DNA: TGTGCCAGCAGTGAATTAGCGGGGGGGTACAATGAGCAGTTCTTC
D gene: .; clone size: .; J gene: TRBJ1-2; V gene: TRBV2; CDR3 protein: CASSRRAGNYGYTF; CDR3 DNA: TGTGCCAGCAGCCGAAGGGCAGGGAACTATGGCTACACCTTC
D gene: .; clone size: .; J gene: TRBJ1-6; V gene: TRBV11-3; CDR3 protein: CASSLDGQRNSPLHF; CDR3 DNA: TGTGCCAGCAGCTTAGATGGACAGAGAAATTCACCCCTCCACTTT
D gene: .; clone size: .; J gene: TRBJ2-7; V gene: TRBV7-3; CDR3 protein: CASGYRGTALYF; CDR3 DNA: TGTGCCAGCGGCTACCGGGGGACAGCGTTGTACTTC
D gene: .; clone size: .; J gene: TRBJ1-1; V gene: TRBV18; CDR3 protein: CASSHHRDSVTEAFF; CDR3 DNA: TGTGCCAGCTCACACCACAGGGATTCGGTCACTGAAGCTTTCTTT